The clone carrying this TCR beta chain was counted only a few times. The sample belongs to a study of T-cell reconstitution after alpha-beta-depleted transplantation in children. The germline V and J ends were trimmed by 6 bases and 5 bases, with 23 bases remaining between them. The CDR3 runs to 17 residues. Looked up from germline, CDR1 is MNHNS and CDR2 is SASEGT. It was with unique molecular identifiers that the TCRbeta library was prepared. MiXCR, applied by TCRdb to the PCR reads, yields one record per CDR3 protein. Of 300,000 or so distinct CDR3 sequences in the sample, 9.9% were seen once. The chain links TRBV6-1 to TRBJ2-1, with D perhaps being TRBD1 or TRBD2 (5 bases each). The specimen was PBMCs from the stem cell graft donor, collected from the stem cell graft. This receptor was obtained from a human donor who donated a stem cell graft to a child with SCID. The CDR3 region has the DNA TGTGCCAGCAGCCGTGGCCATGGACCCTGGGGGAACAATGAGCAGTTCTTC. It yields the protein CASSRGHGPWGNNEQFF.